These T cell receptor beta chains were read from a single sample in a study of blood T cell repertoires in COVID-19. TCRdb keeps only in-frame clones here, not all; method: immunoSEQ multiplex PCR. Among fewer than 200,000 clones listed, approximately 80% were seen once. Sequencing was done on a sample of peripheral blood. The source of these receptors is a woman older than 75 with COVID-19, enrolled during active disease. The CDR3 runs from the conserved cysteine through the conserved F or W. Each record gives: V gene, D gene, clone size, J gene, CDR3 protein, CDR3 DNA. The D gene is left open where the match is weak. Part of the rows lack a size; the others show once, few, many or a class for expanded clones.

TRBV19,TRBD1,once,TRBJ1-2,CASSSRDSLYGYTF,TGTGCCAGTAGTAGCCGGGACAGCCTGTATGGCTACACCTTC
TRBV4-3,TRBD1,-,TRBJ2-1,CASSQDRGLYNEQFF,TGCGCCAGCAGCCAAGACAGGGGGCTCTACAATGAGCAGTTCTTC
TRBV2,TRBD1,once,TRBJ2-6,CASSVTPRTGNSGANVLTF,TGTGCCAGCAGTGTAACTCCACGGACAGGGAACTCTGGGGCCAACGTCCTGACTTTC
TRBV14,TRBD1,-,TRBJ2-1,CASSPWDRDYNEQFF,TGTGCCAGCAGCCCTTGGGACAGGGATTACAATGAGCAGTTCTTC
TRBV15,-,few,TRBJ2-3,CATGTPISTDTQYF,TGTGCCACCGGGACTCCCATAAGCACAGATACGCAGTATTTT
TRBV11-2,TRBD1,-,TRBJ2-5,CASSLNPGGLGETQYF,TGTGCCAGCAGCTTAAATCCAGGGGGCCTTGGGGAGACCCAGTACTTC
TRBV19,TRBD2,once,TRBJ2-1,CASSPETSAFYNEQFF,TGTGCCAGTAGTCCGGAGACTAGCGCATTCTACAATGAGCAGTTCTTC
TRBV23-1,-,-,TRBJ1-5,CASSQRLLDDSENQPQHF,TGCGCCAGCAGTCAACGGCTCTTGGACGACAGCGAAAATCAGCCCCAGCATTTT
TRBV28,TRBD1,-,TRBJ1-2,CASSLIGQGSPGYTF,TGTGCCAGCAGTTTAATTGGACAGGGGTCTCCTGGCTACACCTTC
TRBV6-5,-,once,TRBJ1-5,CASSYRHGDQPQHF,TGTGCCAGCAGTTACCGGCACGGGGATCAGCCCCAGCATTTT
TRBV5-6,-,-,TRBJ1-2,CASSLVLREGYTF,TGTGCCAGCAGCTTGGTCCTCAGGGAAGGCTACACCTTC
TRBV18,TRBD1,many,TRBJ1-1,CASSPQGQDRTLYTEAFF,TGTGCCAGCTCACCACAGGGACAGGACCGGACCCTTTACACTGAAGCTTTCTTT
TRBV7-9,-,-,TRBJ2-3,CASGGRATSTDTQYF,TGTGCCAGCGGCGGGCGAGCCACTAGCACAGATACGCAGTATTTT
TRBV6-5,TRBD1,-,TRBJ1-2,CASSLTGTGLYGYTF,TGTGCCAGCAGCTTAACCGGGACAGGGCTTTATGGCTACACCTTC
TRBV18,TRBD1,-,TRBJ2-5,CASSPRTGLETQYF,TGTGCCAGCTCACCAAGGACAGGGTTGGAGACCCAGTACTTC
TRBV5-1,TRBD1,many,TRBJ1-1,CASSLNPPGTANTEAFF,TGCGCCAGCAGCTTGAACCCACCTGGGACAGCTAACACTGAAGCTTTCTTT
TRBV3-1/TRBV3-2,-,-,TRBJ1-5,CASSQGARGPQHF,TGTGCCAGCAGCCAAGGGGCGCGGGGGCCCCAGCATTTT
TRBV5-3,TRBD2,-,TRBJ2-3,CATLREGQGDTQYF,TGTGCCACCCTTAGGGAGGGCCAGGGAGATACGCAGTATTTT
TRBV2,TRBD1,-,TRBJ1-2,CASTRGLGYGYTF,TGTGCCAGCACTAGGGGGCTGGGCTATGGCTACACCTTC
TRBV2,-,once,TRBJ2-1,CASSEVEPSSYNEQFF,TGTGCCAGCAGTGAAGTGGAGCCTAGCTCCTACAATGAGCAGTTCTTC
TRBV7-2,-,-,TRBJ1-1,CASRSRVLGLNTEAFF,TGTGCCAGCCGGTCCCGGGTGCTCGGTTTGAACACTGAAGCTTTCTTT
TRBV7-9,-,-,TRBJ2-5,CASSFTGALETQYF,TGTGCCAGCAGCTTTACAGGTGCCCTGGAGACCCAGTACTTC
TRBV27,-,-,TRBJ1-5,CASSAFGSTQPQHF,TGTGCCAGCAGTGCGTTCGGGTCGACGCAGCCCCAGCATTTT
TRBV11-3,-,-,TRBJ2-7,CASRPPTARRNEQYF,TGTGCCAGCCGTCCCCCGACAGCGAGAAGGAACGAGCAGTACTTC
TRBV28,TRBD1,-,TRBJ2-7,CASSLARGRVYEQYF,TGTGCCAGCAGTTTAGCCAGGGGGCGGGTATACGAGCAGTACTTC
TRBV28,TRBD1,-,TRBJ2-7,CASSMRDRPYEQYF,TGTGCCAGCAGTATGAGGGACAGGCCCTACGAGCAGTACTTC
TRBV2,-,-,TRBJ1-1,CASSATLRDTEAFF,TGTGCCAGCAGTGCAACACTTCGGGACACTGAAGCTTTCTTT
TRBV7-2,TRBD1,-,TRBJ1-2,CASSFGQGVNYGYTF,TGTGCCAGCAGCTTCGGACAGGGGGTTAACTATGGCTACACCTTC
TRBV7-3,TRBD2,-,TRBJ2-5,CASSFGLAETQYF,TGTGCCAGCAGCTTCGGACTAGCAGAGACCCAGTACTTC
TRBV19,-,-,TRBJ1-2,CASSSTGRAGGYTF,TGTGCCAGTAGCAGTACAGGGAGGGCCGGTGGCTACACCTTC
TRBV27,TRBD2,-,TRBJ2-3,CASSPRGLAGGQGTDTQYF,TGTGCCAGCAGTCCGCGAGGACTAGCGGGGGGGCAGGGCACAGATACGCAGTATTTT
TRBV6-6,TRBD1,-,TRBJ2-1,CASSSLRDRVDEQFF,TGTGCCAGCAGTTCCCTCCGGGACAGGGTTGATGAGCAGTTCTTC
TRBV7-2,TRBD2,once,TRBJ2-1,CASSLVWGREVYNEQFF,TGTGCCAGCAGCTTAGTTTGGGGGAGGGAGGTCTACAATGAGCAGTTCTTC
TRBV4-1,-,-,TRBJ2-3,CASSGGSNTQYF,TGCGCCAGCAGTGGCGGTTCCAATACGCAGTATTTT
TRBV10-3,-,-,TRBJ1-3,CAISGGGPNTIYF,TGTGCCATCAGTGGCGGAGGTCCGAACACCATATATTTT
TRBV19,TRBD2,once,TRBJ2-3,CASSARLAGGTDTQYF,TGTGCCAGTAGTGCACGGCTAGCGGGGGGCACAGATACGCAGTATTTT
TRBV7-8,TRBD1,few,TRBJ2-2,CASSPVRTGTGNTGELFF,TGTGCCAGCAGCCCAGTCCGGACCGGGACAGGGAACACCGGGGAGCTGTTTTTT
TRBV7-2,-,-,TRBJ1-2,CASSLGAGARGYTF,TGTGCCAGCAGCTTAGGTGCAGGGGCGCGCGGCTACACCTTC
TRBV19,-,-,TRBJ2-1,CASSIWGDEQFF,TGTGCCAGTAGTATCTGGGGCGATGAGCAGTTCTTC
TRBV20-1,-,-,TRBJ2-1,CSASGGREQFF,TGCAGTGCTAGCGGGGGGCGTGAGCAGTTCTTC
TRBV6-1,TRBD2,-,TRBJ2-3,CASSEDSGGATDTQYF,TGTGCCAGCAGTGAAGACAGCGGGGGGGCCACAGATACGCAGTATTTT